This T cell receptor (beta chain) was recovered during a study of Ad26.COV2.S vaccination and SARS-CoV-2 variants. Looking at the study overall: By the intramuscular route, Ad26.COV2.S was given once, or twice 56 days apart.

The treatment here: around 19 received Ad26.COV2.S at low or high dose, single or two shots; roughly 5 received placebo; per-sample allocation not given. Specimen acquisition occurred on day 63 following the initial vaccine or placebo injection. Only in-frame clones appear in the TCRdb table, and some are missing; sequencing was by immunoSEQ multiplex PCR. The table lists roughly 410,000 clones, 83% of them singletons. Here the sequenced sample was peripheral blood, taken in a trial of Ad26.COV2.S vaccine versus placebo. The sequence was collected from a person aged 18 to 65 who received the Ad26.COV2.S COVID-19 vaccine or a placebo.

CDR3 nucleotide sequence: TGTGCTAGTGGTTTGGGAATTACAGGGGGCGGGGAGACCCAGTACTTC. Protein sequence: CASGLGITGGGETQYF. The chain uses TRBV12-5 and TRBJ2-5; 9 bases are a match to TRBD1. This CDR3 region has 16 residues. From germline, CDR1 is LGHNT and CDR2 FRNRAP. Germline trimming cut 1 base from V and 5 bases from J; bases unmatched to any gene: 8.